The source of this T cell receptor beta chain is a study of cytomegalovirus exposure and HLA in healthy donors. Findings and limits, study-wide: It is likely that the observed cluster of highly shared sequence variants was a sequencing artifact. The authors listed roughly 150 TCR beta chains as cytomegalovirus-associated. Later analysis placed DRB1 highest and HLA-C lowest in TCR association rates, which differed by HLA locus. As a later analysis showed, several of the most significant clusters appeared to be linked to common viral pathogens.

This PCR relied on a set of 60 Vbeta primers and 13 Jbeta primers. Libraries were prepared by immunoSEQ multiplex PCR; TCRdb keeps only in-frame clonotypes and omits some of them. The table has 110,000 to 150,000 clones, just over 70% seen once. Regarding this clone: Its antigen is not identified.

Per the germline V gene, CDR1 is MNHEY and CDR2 is SVGAGI. The CDR3 is made up of 14 amino acids. The trim removed 10 bases at V and 4 bases at J, leaving 11 bases unmatched. The chain links TRBV6-5 to TRBJ2-7; TRBD2 aligns across 9 bases. This clonotype was sampled from a woman aged 30 to 39 in good health and CMV-seronegative. Sequenced: PBMCs. The CDR3 reads CAISATSGVYEQYF. The CDR3 bases are TGTGCCATCAGCGCGACTAGCGGCGTATACGAGCAGTACTTC.